This paragraph reports one T cell receptor beta chain. The antigen is unknown. The sample belongs to a study of Ad26.COV2.S vaccination and SARS-CoV-2 variants. Overall study context: In the COV1001 trial, the donor was in the Ad26.COV2.S arm. Ad26.COV2.S given intramuscularly, once or twice 56 days apart.

The treatment is: some 20 received Ad26.COV2.S at low or high dose, single or two shots; roughly five received placebo; per-sample allocation not given. Day 63 following the first vaccine or placebo injection was when the samples were taken. The protocol was immunoSEQ multiplex PCR, while the TCRdb copy is restricted to in-frame clones and leaves out a portion. The table includes about 400,000 clones, around 91% detected once. Regarding the study as a whole: Estimates derived from TCR breadth and depth analyses may have underestimated total T cell responses. Similar non-spike TCR breadth was seen in vaccine and placebo recipients.

The V and J ends lost 1 base and 10 bases respectively, with 11 bases between them. The CDR3 spans 13 residues. From germline, CDR1 is SGHDN and CDR2 FVKESK. The source of this sequence is a person aged 18-60 years who received the Ad26.COV2.S COVID-19 vaccine or a placebo. The sequenced sample was peripheral blood, obtained in a trial of Ad26.COV2.S vaccine versus placebo. The chain carries TRBV14 and TRBJ2-1; the D is unclear. CDR3 nucleotides: TGTGCCAGCAGCCAAGGGCGAATGGGGGAGCAGTTCTTC. The encoded protein is CASSQGRMGEQFF.